These 32 T cell receptor beta chains came from one sample sequenced in a study of OX40 agonist ivuxolimab in advanced cancers. TCRdb's table, derived via immunoSEQ multiplex PCR, lists solely in-frame clones and lacks some. In the table there are around 46,000 clones, roughly 90% of which are singletons. Here the sequenced sample was CD4+ or CD8+ T cells sorted from blood, taken in a trial of the OX40 agonist ivuxolimab. The receptors shown here come from an adult with an advanced solid tumor such as melanoma, head and neck, liver or kidney cancer.

J is TRBJ2-3 and V is TRBV7-2; TRBD1 aligns across 11 bases. The CDR3 consists of 15 residues. V gave up 4 bases and J gave up 4 bases; unmatched junction bases: 4. Per the germline V gene, CDR1 is SGHTA and CDR2 is FQGNSA. CDR3 loop: CASSWTGGVPDTQYF. Written as DNA, the CDR3 is TGTGCCAGCAGCTGGACAGGGGGCGTGCCAGATACGCAGTATTTT.

This clone came up once. The rearrangement links TRBV29-1 to TRBJ1-1, with unresolved D. The CDR3 length is 11 residues. V lost 8 bases and J lost 6, with 13 bases in between. CDR1 SQVTM and CDR2 ANQGSEA come from the germline V gene. CDR3 in amino acids: CSTSPRPEAFF. The DNA for the CDR3 is TGCAGCACCAGCCCCCGACCTGAAGCTTTCTTT.

The chain recombines TRBV21-1 with TRBJ2-7; the table's D gene call, TRBD2, was not cross checked with the DNA. TRBV21-1 is an annotated pseudogene. The CDR3 runs 16 residues. The CDR3 reads CASSKALRLADYEQYF. The CDR3 bases are TGTGCCAGCAGCAAAGCGCTCCGGCTAGCGGATTACGAGCAGTACTTC.

A single count supports this clone. The V call is TRBV13, the J call TRBJ2-1; maybe TRBD1 (5 bases). The CDR3 contains 13 residues. V was pared by 6 bases and J by 7 bases, with 13 bases between. The V gene's germline CDR1 is PRHDT and CDR2 FYEKMQ (reference sequence). CDR3 amino acids: CASRGRGQNEQFF. CDR3 nucleotide sequence: TGTGCCAGCAGGGGTAGGGGCCAAAATGAGCAGTTCTTC.

This sequence joins TRBV21-1 and TRBJ1-5. TRBV21-1 constitutes a pseudogene. The length of the CDR3 is 15 residues. The CDR3 DNA follows: TGTGCCAGCCGTCGCGCTCCGGGTTTCTATCAGCCCCAGCATTTT. Its protein is CASRRAPGFYQPQHF.

This chain uses TRBV4-3 with TRBJ1-2, with D maybe TRBD1 (5 bases). The CDR3 runs 14 residues. Per germline, CDR1 LGHNA and CDR2 YSLEER. V was shortened by 5 bases and J by 1 base, with 11 bases between the two germline ends. CDR3: CASSSGVGNYGYTF. In DNA form, the CDR3 reads TGCGCCAGCAGCTCGGGGGTTGGTAACTATGGCTACACCTTC.

CDR3 in amino acids: CASSIDRTGTNTEAFF. DNA for the CDR3: TGTGCCAGTAGTATAGATAGGACAGGAACGAACACTGAAGCTTTCTTT. V is TRBV19 and J is TRBJ1-1; TRBD1 aligns across 7 bases. Germline values: CDR1 LNHDA, CDR2 SQIVND (reference sequence). The CDR3 totals 16 residues. With 0 bases clipped from V and 1 base from J, the junction kept 5 bases outside the gene matches.

V and J are TRBV6-1 and TRBJ1-1; D unresolved. V was trimmed by 10 bases and J by 1 base, leaving 19 bases between them. CDR1 and CDR2 (germline): MNHNS, SASEGT. The CDR3 is 15 residues long. The CDR3 sequence is CATKTPRTWNTEAFF. Written as DNA, the CDR3 is TGTGCCACCAAAACTCCCCGGACTTGGAACACTGAAGCTTTCTTT.

The count of this clone is one. The genes are TRBV29-1 and TRBJ1-4; tentative D call: TRBD1 (5 bases). CDR3 size: 13 residues. Germline CDR1 reads SQVTM; CDR2 reads ANQGSEA. Trimming took off 7 bases at V and 13 bases at J, with 22 bases between the two ends. This CDR3 reads CSAEVGDGQVLFF. CDR3 coding DNA: TGCAGCGCCGAGGTGGGGGACGGGCAGGTACTGTTTTTT.

The chain carries TRBV7-8 and TRBJ2-7; the D gene is possibly TRBD2 (6 bases). The germline CDR1 and CDR2 sequences are SGHVS and FQNEAQ. This CDR3 contains 15 residues. Trimming took 5 bases from V and 4 from J, leaving 18 bases between them. The CDR3 nucleotides read TGTGCCAGCAGCGCCCAACGGGGGTATTGGTACGAGCAGTACTTC. As protein: CASSAQRGYWYEQYF.

This clone has just a few counts. V and J are TRBV30 and TRBJ1-1; D might be TRBD1 (6 bases). The CDR3 covers 13 residues. The V gene's germline CDR1 is GTSNPN and CDR2 SVGIG (reference sequence). V was clipped by 5 bases and J by 8 bases, with 18 bases between them. The CDR3: CAWAYLTGTEAFF. The CDR3 DNA follows: TGTGCCTGGGCGTACCTAACCGGGACAGAAGCTTTCTTT.

This chain uses TRBV4-3 with TRBJ2-2; D gene ambiguous. Germline CDR1 and CDR2: LGHNA and YSLEER. CDR3 length: 13 residues. V was shortened by 4 bases and J by 5 bases, with 8 bases between the two germline ends. The CDR3 nucleotides read TGCGCCAGCAGCCCCACGCGAACCGGGGAGCTGTTTTTT. Its protein is CASSPTRTGELFF.

This clone was seen a single time. V usage is TRBV9 and J usage is TRBJ2-7; TRBD2 might be the D (7 bases). The germline V gene encodes CDR1 SGDLS and CDR2 YYNGEE. V lost 4 bases and J lost 5, with 13 bases in between. The CDR3 totals 13 residues. The CDR3 loop is CASSSGTRDEQYF. The CDR3 region has the DNA TGTGCCAGCAGCAGCGGGACAAGAGACGAGCAGTACTTC.

This chain links TRBV27 with TRBJ2-6, with a tentative D call TRBD2 (5 bases). Germline CDR1 reads MNHEY; CDR2 reads SMNVEV (reference sequence). This CDR3 contains 15 residues. Trimming cost V 6 bases and J 0 bases, with 9 bases left between them. This CDR3 is CASSPGISGANVLTF. CDR3 nucleotide sequence: TGTGCCAGCAGCCCGGGGATCTCTGGGGCCAACGTCCTGACTTTC.

The V gene is TRBV4-2, the J gene TRBJ2-7, with 11 bases matching TRBD1. This CDR3 has 18 residues. Germline V CDR1 and CDR2: LGHNA, YNFKEQ. Trimming at V came to 0 bases and at J to 7 bases, leaving 14 bases not matched to a gene. CDR3 sequence reads: CASSQDPMRGQGAHEQYF. CDR3 coding DNA: TGTGCCAGCAGCCAAGACCCAATGAGAGGACAGGGGGCGCATGAGCAGTACTTC.

This chain joins TRBV5-4 and TRBJ2-2; 8 bases align to TRBD2. The CDR3 runs 16 residues. Germline V gene data show CDR1 as SGHNT and CDR2 as YYREEE (reference sequence). With 4 bases clipped from V and 1 base from J, the junction kept 6 bases outside the gene matches. CDR3 loop: CASSLPGLVNTGELFF. In nucleotides, the CDR3 is TGTGCCAGCAGCCTACCGGGACTAGTGAACACCGGGGAGCTGTTTTTT.

V gene TRBV20-1 combines with J gene TRBJ1-1; D is unresolved. CDR1 is DFQATT and CDR2 is SNEGSKA in the germline V gene (reference sequence). This CDR3 region has 11 residues. The V gene lost 2 bases and the J gene lost 6 bases, with 7 bases spanning the gap. The CDR3 DNA follows: TGCAGTGCTAGACTGGTCGCTGAAGCTTTCTTT. As protein: CSARLVAEAFF.

This clone was counted once. The rearrangement uses TRBV12-5 and TRBJ2-6; D is unresolved. V dropped 0 bases and J dropped 4 bases, with 10 bases sitting between them. The CDR3 contains 16 residues. Per the germline V gene, CDR1 is LGHNT and CDR2 is FRNRAP. The CDR3 nucleotides read TGTGCTAGTGGTTTGGTATTGGGGTCCGGGGCCAACGTCCTGACTTTC. Its translation: CASGLVLGSGANVLTF.

This chain uses TRBV6-5 with TRBJ2-4; TRBD1 agrees at 8 bases. J was trimmed by 8 bases and V by 5 bases; bases with no gene match: 5. Per germline, CDR1 MNHEY and CDR2 SVGAGI. This CDR3 is built from 13 residues. CDR3 sequence reads: CASSPQGAYIQYF. In DNA, the CDR3 is TGTGCCAGCAGTCCGCAGGGGGCATACATTCAGTACTTC.

V gene TRBV5-4 combines with J gene TRBJ2-2; TRBD2 agrees at 9 bases. The germline V gene encodes CDR1 SGHNT and CDR2 YYREEE (reference sequence). This CDR3 is 20 amino acids long. The V and J ends lost 0 bases and 3 bases, in that order; junction bases with no gene match: 15. The CDR3 region is CASSLEWNSGSESYTGELFF. CDR3 in DNA: TGTGCCAGCAGCTTGGAATGGAATAGCGGGAGTGAATCTTACACCGGGGAGCTGTTTTTT.

This chain uses TRBV9 with TRBJ2-3; D is possibly TRBD1 or TRBD2 (5 bases each). This CDR3 region has 15 residues. Trimming shortened V by 3 bases and J by 1 base, and 12 bases separated the two germline ends. CDR1 is SGDLS, CDR2 YYNGEE, per germline. CDR3 DNA: TGTGCCAGCAGCGCAACGCTGGGGGGCACAGATACGCAGTATTTT. Its translation is CASSATLGGTDTQYF.

This clone has just a few counts. The chain joins TRBV6-5 to TRBJ2-3; no definite D call. Between the trimmed V and J ends, which lost 2 bases and 3 bases, there was a span of 3 bases. The CDR3 runs to 12 residues. Per the germline V gene, CDR1 is MNHEY and CDR2 is SVGAGI. CDR3 sequence reads: CASSYGTDTQYF. Written as DNA, the CDR3 is TGTGCCAGCAGTTACGGGACAGATACGCAGTATTTT.

This clone was counted between two and nine times. The rearrangement uses TRBV6-5 and TRBJ2-1; the D is unclear. The CDR3 loop spans 15 amino acids. The germline CDR1 and CDR2 sequences are MNHEY and SVGAGI. V gave up 6 bases and J gave up 0 bases, with 12 bases separating them. CDR3 region: CASSADQSSYNEQFF. CDR3 in DNA: TGTGCCAGCAGCGCTGACCAGAGCTCCTACAATGAGCAGTTCTTC.

This chain connects TRBV4-3 to TRBJ2-3, with D possibly TRBD1 on 5 matching bases. This CDR3 has 17 amino acids. V lost 0 bases to trimming and J lost 0 bases, with 13 bases between them. Germline CDR1 and CDR2: LGHNA and YSLEER. The CDR3 DNA is TGCGCCAGCAGCCAAGAATCCGTGTGGACAAGCACAGATACGCAGTATTTT. This encodes CASSQESVWTSTDTQYF.

V usage is TRBV14 and J usage is TRBJ2-7, with 7 positions matching TRBD1. The CDR3 sequence is 17 residues long. V trimming: 1 base; J trimming: 3 bases; junction bases outside the gene matches: 12. Germline V gives CDR1 SGHDN, CDR2 FVKESK. CDR3: CASSQGGSAGGIYEQYF. The CDR3 DNA is TGTGCCAGCAGCCAAGGCGGGTCGGCAGGGGGAATCTACGAGCAGTACTTC.

The chain joins TRBV27 to TRBJ1-5; no firm D call. Deletions cut 8 bases from V and 0 bases from J, with 11 bases between. Germline V gene sequence: CDR1 MNHEY, CDR2 SMNVEV (reference sequence). The length of the CDR3 is 14 residues. The CDR3 DNA reads TGTGCCAGCCGCAGGATTTTTAGCAATCAGCCCCAGCATTTT. It is translated as CASRRIFSNQPQHF.

This chain links TRBV9 with TRBJ1-5; TRBD1 matches at 11 bases. The CDR3 spans 14 residues. The germline V gene has CDR1 SGDLS and CDR2 YYNGEE. Losses at the gene ends were 4 bases for V and 6 bases for J; bases not matched to a gene: 3. CDR3 region: CASSLGTGGQPQHF. The CDR3 DNA is TGTGCCAGCAGCCTCGGGACAGGGGGTCAGCCCCAGCATTTT.

The V and J genes are TRBV2 and TRBJ2-7; D possibly matches TRBD1 or TRBD2 (5 bases each). Germline loops: CDR1 SNHLY, CDR2 FYNNEI. The CDR3 sequence is 11 residues long. Trimming took off 4 bases at V and 6 bases at J, with 7 bases between the two ends. Here the CDR3 reads CASSGGSEQYF. In nucleotides, the CDR3 is TGTGCCAGCAGTGGGGGGAGCGAGCAGTACTTC.

V and J are TRBV21-1 and TRBJ2-3; the D call in the table, TRBD1, was not verified against the DNA. TRBV21-1 is termed a pseudogene. The CDR3 totals 17 residues. This CDR3 is CASSKRGNRVVADTQYF. The CDR3 bases are TGTGCCAGCAGCAAAAGAGGGAACAGGGTGGTTGCAGATACGCAGTATTTT.

V is TRBV7-9 and J is TRBJ2-1; TRBD1 matches at 9 bases. The ends lost 7 bases at V and 7 bases at J; junction bases unmatched: 17. The CDR3 contains 17 residues. CDR1 and CDR2 (germline): SEHNR, FQNEAQ (reference sequence). CDR3 residues: CASIVPIPGQGRNEQFF. The CDR3 coding sequence is TGTGCCAGCATCGTCCCCATTCCGGGACAGGGTAGAAATGAGCAGTTCTTC.

The chain has TRBV2 and TRBJ2-1; TRBD1 aligns across 11 bases. The germline V gene has CDR1 SNHLY and CDR2 FYNNEI. The CDR3 totals 14 residues. Trimming took 6 bases from V and 6 from J; bases not matched to a gene: 4. CDR3 protein: CASRGTGGFNEQFF. Here the CDR3 DNA reads TGTGCCAGCAGGGGGACAGGGGGGTTCAATGAGCAGTTCTTC.

The chain couples TRBV15 to TRBJ1-4, with D perhaps matching TRBD1 (6 bases). V was cut by 8 bases and J by 4 bases, with 14 bases left in between. From germline, CDR1 is LNHNV and CDR2 YYDKDF (reference sequence). The CDR3 runs 14 residues. CDR3 in DNA: TGTGCCACCCGAAGACAGGCCCTTAATGAAAAACTGTTTTTT. It encodes CATRRQALNEKLFF. Full variable domain (remainder filled in from reference TRBV15 and TRBJ1-4): DAMVIQNPRYQVTQFGKPVTLSCSQTLNHNVMYWYQQKSSQAPKLLFHYYDKDFNNEADTPDNFQSRRPNTSFCFLDIRSPGLGDTAMYLCATRRQALNEKLFFGSGTQLSVL.